This is a list of T cell receptor beta chains from one sample in a study of identical twins. TCRdb redid the calling of the 5' RACE reads with MiXCR, one entry per CDR3 protein. In the table there are about 450,000 distinct CDR3 sequences, under 20% of which are singletons. The sample was naive T cells sorted from blood. These receptors were taken from a man aged 45 to 65 in good health. The CDR3 runs from the conserved cysteine through the conserved F or W. The D gene is left open where the match is weak. Rows may omit the clone size; those that give it use once, few, many or a size class.

j_call d_call clone_size v_call cdr3_aa cdr3_nt
TRBJ2-1 NA many TRBV11-2 CASSPAQGSSEQFF TGTGCCAGCAGCCCAGCACAGGGTTCAAGTGAGCAGTTCTTC
TRBJ2-3 TRBD2 many TRBV10-3 CAISESGSGGSTDTQYF TGTGCCATCAGTGAGTCAGGGAGCGGGGGAAGCACAGATACGCAGTATTTT
TRBJ2-1 TRBD2 many TRBV20-1 CSASSLAGGYVRNEQFF TGCAGTGCTAGTAGCCTAGCGGGAGGGTATGTCCGTAATGAGCAGTTCTTC
TRBJ2-7 NA NA TRBV5-1 CASSFVRGSHYEQYF TGCGCCAGCAGCTTTGTCCGCGGATCCCACTACGAGCAGTACTTC
TRBJ1-3 NA few TRBV5-1 CASSLTSTTEKLGNTIYF TGCGCCAGCAGCTTGACCTCGACCACGGAAAAGCTCGGAAACACCATATATTTT
TRBJ2-7 TRBD1 NA TRBV7-2 CASSGTGTGGFYEQYF TGTGCCAGCAGCGGTACCGGGACAGGGGGATTCTACGAGCAGTACTTC
TRBJ2-1 NA NA TRBV7-9 CASSLGPRSSYNEQFF TGTGCCAGCAGCTTAGGCCCCCGAAGCTCCTACAATGAGCAGTTCTTC
TRBJ2-2 NA NA TRBV11-2 CASSLGVLLVYANTGELFF TGTGCCAGCAGCTTAGGGGTCCTACTAGTATATGCGAACACCGGGGAGCTGTTTTTT
TRBJ2-3 TRBD2 NA TRBV7-3 CASSLIPGGTDTQYF TGTGCCAGCAGCTTGATACCGGGAGGGACAGATACGCAGTATTTT
TRBJ2-7 NA NA TRBV9 CASSVGAASSYEQYF TGTGCCAGCAGCGTAGGGGCAGCCAGTTCCTACGAGCAGTACTTC
TRBJ2-5 TRBD1 many TRBV4-1 CASSQAWDRGGETQYF TGCGCCAGCAGCCAAGCCTGGGACAGGGGAGGAGAGACCCAGTACTTC
TRBJ2-5 TRBD2 many TRBV29-1 CSADSGRDQETQYF TGCAGCGCGGATAGCGGGAGGGACCAAGAGACCCAGTACTTC
TRBJ1-2 TRBD1 NA TRBV29-1 CSVETGANYGYTF TGCAGCGTTGAAACAGGGGCTAACTATGGCTACACCTTC
TRBJ2-5 TRBD2 few TRBV27 CASSRGGGGETQYF TGTGCCAGCAGTCGGGGGGGCGGGGGCGAGACCCAGTACTTC
TRBJ1-1 NA NA TRBV6-2/TRBV6-3 CASSRRLTQKAEAFF TGTGCCAGCAGCCGACGATTGACCCAAAAGGCTGAAGCTTTCTTT
TRBJ2-3 NA NA TRBV6-2/TRBV6-3 CASWSAHTDTQYF TGTGCCAGTTGGAGTGCACACACAGATACGCAGTATTTT
TRBJ2-1 TRBD2 NA TRBV27 CASSTWEGGSYNEQFF TGTGCCAGCAGTACCTGGGAGGGAGGCTCCTACAATGAGCAGTTCTTC
TRBJ2-2 NA few TRBV5-1 CASSIRIGGTGELFF TGCGCCAGCAGTATAAGGATCGGGGGCACCGGGGAGCTGTTTTTT
TRBJ2-5 NA many TRBV7-9 CASSSLSETQYF TGTGCCAGCAGCTCCCTATCAGAGACCCAGTACTTC
TRBJ2-3 TRBD2 NA TRBV4-3 CASSQITSAGGTDTQYF TGCGCCAGCAGCCAAATAACAAGTGCGGGGGGCACAGATACGCAGTATTTT
TRBJ2-1 NA few TRBV7-2 CASRQGMWDEQFF TGTGCCAGCAGGCAAGGGATGTGGGATGAGCAGTTCTTC
TRBJ2-5 TRBD2 many TRBV5-1 CASSFKRLAGQTAQETQYF TGCGCCAGCAGCTTTAAAAGACTAGCGGGGCAGACGGCCCAAGAGACCCAGTACTTC
TRBJ1-3 NA once TRBV7-2 CASSARGPSGNTIYF TGTGCCAGCAGCGCACGCGGGCCCTCTGGAAACACCATATATTTT
TRBJ2-5 TRBD1 few TRBV2 CASGQVGVKTQYF TGTGCCAGCGGACAGGTTGGTGTAAAGACCCAGTACTTC
TRBJ2-7 TRBD1 once TRBV9 CASSAWTGDGEQYF TGTGCCAGCAGCGCTTGGACAGGGGATGGCGAGCAGTACTTC
TRBJ2-1 TRBD2 NA TRBV7-2 CASSLGPASGGYNEQFF TGTGCCAGCAGCTTAGGTCCCGCTAGCGGGGGCTACAATGAGCAGTTCTTC
TRBJ2-3 NA few TRBV11-2 CASSNTGWGTDTQYF TGTGCCAGCAGCAACACAGGGTGGGGGACAGATACGCAGTATTTT
TRBJ2-7 NA many TRBV5-1 CASSLPANYEQYF TGCGCCAGCAGCTTGCCGGCCAACTACGAGCAGTACTTC
TRBJ2-5 TRBD2 few TRBV20-1 CSARSGTSGAQETQYF TGCAGTGCTAGATCTGGGACTAGCGGGGCCCAAGAGACCCAGTACTTC
TRBJ1-1 NA few TRBV21-1 CASTKGQGAPRGEAFF TGTGCCAGCACTAAGGGACAGGGTGCCCCCCGGGGTGAAGCTTTCTTT
TRBJ1-2 NA few TRBV5-1 CASSLQASVDGYTF TGCGCCAGCAGCTTGCAGGCATCCGTTGACGGCTACACCTTC
TRBJ2-5 NA many TRBV4-2 CASSQDAGLETQYF TGTGCCAGCAGCCAAGACGCGGGGTTAGAGACCCAGTACTTC
TRBJ2-5 TRBD2 many TRBV20-1 CSASVASGIGETQYF TGCAGTGCTAGTGTGGCTAGCGGGATTGGAGAGACCCAGTACTTC
TRBJ1-5 NA NA TRBV20-1 CSVNTGGANQPQHF TGCAGTGTCAATACCGGGGGGGCAAATCAGCCCCAGCATTTT
TRBJ2-3 NA many TRBV5-1 CASSLLADADTQYF TGCGCCAGCAGCTTGCTAGCCGACGCAGATACGCAGTATTTT
TRBJ2-7 NA many TRBV29-1 CSVDPGAGEQYF TGCAGCGTTGACCCAGGGGCAGGCGAGCAGTACTTC
TRBJ2-3 NA many TRBV11-2 CASSFGGTKDTQYF TGTGCCAGCAGCTTTGGGGGGACCAAAGATACGCAGTATTTT
TRBJ2-3 TRBD2 many TRBV6-2/TRBV6-3 CASSAQRGSTDTQYF TGTGCCAGCAGTGCTCAGCGGGGAAGCACAGATACGCAGTATTTT
TRBJ2-1 TRBD2 NA TRBV5-1 CASSSLAGGENEQFF TGCGCCAGCAGCTCTCTAGCGGGAGGGGAGAATGAGCAGTTCTTC
TRBJ2-5 TRBD2 few TRBV20-1 CSAGNPGLQETQYF TGCAGTGCTGGAAACCCGGGACTACAAGAGACCCAGTACTTC
TRBJ1-2 NA many TRBV5-1 CASSGFAGGDYGYTF TGCGCCAGCAGCGGATTCGCGGGGGGCGACTATGGCTACACCTTC
TRBJ2-3 NA NA TRBV12-3/TRBV12-4 CASRGSTNTQYF TGTGCCAGCAGAGGTTCCACAAATACGCAGTATTTT
TRBJ1-1 NA many TRBV6-1 CASSPYYGEKGTEAFF TGTGCCAGCAGCCCTTACTACGGGGAAAAGGGTACTGAAGCTTTCTTT
TRBJ2-7 NA NA TRBV6-5 CASSYSQHSYEQYF TGTGCCAGCAGTTACTCCCAACACTCCTACGAGCAGTACTTC
TRBJ2-7 TRBD1 NA TRBV12-3/TRBV12-4 CASPRQGSLGEQYF TGTGCCAGCCCCCGACAGGGATCATTGGGGGAGCAGTACTTC
TRBJ2-3 NA NA TRBV20-1 CSAGGYTSDTQYF TGCAGTGCCGGAGGGTATACGTCAGATACGCAGTATTTT
TRBJ1-3 NA NA TRBV20-1 CSASSPTSGNTIYF TGCAGTGCTAGTTCCCCCACATCTGGAAACACCATATATTTT
TRBJ1-2 NA many TRBV4-1 CASSQEGAGDYGYTF TGCGCCAGCAGCCAAGAAGGGGCAGGGGACTATGGCTACACCTTC
TRBJ2-7 NA few TRBV5-1 CASSRNVGYEQYF TGCGCCAGCAGCCGGAACGTCGGCTACGAGCAGTACTTC
TRBJ2-2 TRBD1 many TRBV29-1 CSVERTGGSDTGELFF TGCAGCGTTGAAAGGACAGGAGGATCGGACACCGGGGAGCTGTTTTTT
TRBJ2-1 NA NA TRBV18 CASSPAVILGQYNEQFF TGTGCCAGCTCACCGGCGGTCATTCTGGGGCAATACAATGAGCAGTTCTTC
TRBJ2-3 NA few TRBV20-1 CSARSPIQVALTTDTQYF TGCAGTGCTAGATCCCCTATTCAAGTGGCGCTTACAACAGATACGCAGTATTTT
TRBJ2-2 TRBD2 many TRBV4-2 CASSQDLRAGVYTGELFF TGTGCCAGCAGCCAAGATCTGCGAGCGGGGGTGTACACCGGGGAGCTGTTTTTT
TRBJ2-2 TRBD1 NA TRBV28 CASSLLDRAIDTGELFF TGTGCCAGCAGTTTATTGGACAGGGCCATTGACACCGGGGAGCTGTTTTTT